The 20 T cell receptor beta chains in this list originate from one sample, sequenced in a study of T-cell reconstitution after alpha-beta-depleted transplantation in children. Molecular barcoding with unique molecular identifiers was used for the TCRbeta library. From the PCR reads, TCRdb called clonotypes with MiXCR, one entry per CDR3 protein. The sample yields some 600,000 distinct CDR3 sequences, 10% to 15% seen once. This specimen consisted of PBMCs, mostly from graft donor cells, obtained 360 days after TCRalphabeta/CD19-depleted stem cell transplant. These receptors all come from a male patient younger than 18 who had a stem cell transplant for acute myeloid leukemia, so the T cells may come from the graft donor.

The J gene is TRBJ2-3, the V gene TRBV18; TRBD2 is a possible D gene (6 bases). The V gene's germline CDR1 is KGHSH and CDR2 LQKENI. V was shortened by 0 bases and J by 7 bases, with 17 bases between the two germline ends. The CDR3 spans 16 residues. Here the CDR3 DNA reads TGTGCCAGCTCACCACCGGGAGGCCTACGCCAATATACGCAGTATTTT. Translation: CASSPPGGLRQYTQYF.

The V gene is TRBV29-1, the J gene TRBJ2-7; 8 bases fit TRBD1. Germline V gene lookup returns CDR1 SQVTM and CDR2 ANQGSEA. The V and J ends lost 7 bases and 1 base, in that order; junction bases with no gene match: 9. This CDR3 region has 14 residues. The CDR3 here is CSALDRALSYEQYF. DNA of the CDR3: TGCAGCGCCCTGGACAGGGCTTTGTCCTACGAGCAGTACTTC.

This clonotype came up a few times. The J gene is TRBJ2-7, the V gene TRBV20-1; 9 bases align to TRBD2. The germline V gene encodes CDR1 DFQATT and CDR2 SNEGSKA (reference sequence). The CDR3 contains 14 residues. The trim removed 5 bases at V and 1 base at J, leaving 6 bases unmatched. The CDR3 protein is CSADSGRGSYEQYF. CDR3 bases: TGCAGTGCTGATAGCGGGAGAGGGTCCTACGAGCAGTACTTC.

A few counts support this clonotype. The J gene is TRBJ1-1, the V gene TRBV6-2 or TRBV6-3; D is undetermined. This CDR3 contains 15 residues. Trimming took off 6 bases at V and 1 base at J, with 15 bases between the two ends. Germline CDR1 reads MNHEY; CDR2 reads SVGEGT. CDR3 in amino acids: CASRQEVWGNTEAFF. The DNA of the CDR3 is TGTGCCAGCAGGCAGGAGGTCTGGGGGAACACTGAAGCTTTCTTT.

This clonotype was detected only a few times. The chain recombines TRBV20-1 with TRBJ1-5; no firm D call. This CDR3 spans 14 amino acids. CDR1 and CDR2 from the germline V gene are DFQATT and SNEGSKA (reference sequence). The V gene lost 6 bases and the J gene lost 11 bases, with 23 bases spanning the gap. The CDR3 DNA follows: TGCAGTGCCCCAATCGGGAGACGAGAGGGATCCCAGCATTTT. This encodes CSAPIGRREGSQHF.

The V gene is TRBV7-8, the J gene TRBJ2-1; 10 bases line up with TRBD2. V gave up 5 bases and J gave up 3 bases; unmatched junction bases: 10. The CDR3 has 17 residues. The germline CDR1 and CDR2 sequences are SGHVS and FQNEAQ. Here the CDR3 DNA reads TGTGCCAGCAGCCCCCGACGAGCGGGAGGGAGCTACAATGAGCAGTTCTTC. Its translation: CASSPRRAGGSYNEQFF.

V and J are TRBV7-2 and TRBJ2-5; possibly TRBD1 for D (6 bases). This CDR3 region has 16 residues. V lost 4 bases and J lost 0, with 15 bases in between. CDR1 is SGHTA, CDR2 FQGNSA, per germline. This CDR3 is CASSSGFTGNQETQYF. Written as DNA, the CDR3 is TGTGCCAGCAGCTCCGGATTCACAGGGAACCAAGAGACCCAGTACTTC.

V usage is TRBV2 and J usage is TRBJ2-7; the match to TRBD2 covers 11 bases. V shed 7 bases, J shed 3 bases, and the junction held 5 bases outside the gene matches. This CDR3 has 14 amino acids. From germline, CDR1 is SNHLY and CDR2 FYNNEI. The DNA of the CDR3 is TGTGCCAGCACCGGCGGGACTAGCGGCTACGAGCAGTACTTC. Amino acid sequence: CASTGGTSGYEQYF.

This clonotype was seen only a few times. V and J are TRBV5-1 and TRBJ2-7, with 12 bases that match TRBD2. V was pared by 3 bases and J by 2 bases, with 6 bases of the junction left unmatched. In germline, CDR1 is SGHRS, CDR2 YFSETQ. This CDR3 region has 16 residues. The CDR3 protein is CASSWNGLAGTYEQYF. In DNA, the CDR3 is TGCGCCAGCAGCTGGAACGGACTAGCGGGGACCTACGAGCAGTACTTC.

Ten or more counts support this clonotype. The rearrangement uses TRBV29-1 and TRBJ1-2; D is undetermined. The CDR3 contains 12 residues. The V and J ends lost 6 bases and 8 bases respectively, with 16 bases between them. The germline V gene has CDR1 SQVTM and CDR2 ANQGSEA. CDR3 coding DNA: TGCAGCGTGGGCACGGGAGCGCAAGGCTACACCTTC. It specifies CSVGTGAQGYTF.

Many counts were recorded for this clonotype. The gene calls are TRBV20-1 and TRBJ2-7, with no clear D. This CDR3 contains 13 residues. Trimming stripped 1 base from V and 0 bases from J, with 7 bases between. From germline, CDR1 is DFQATT and CDR2 SNEGSKA (reference sequence). For the CDR3, the DNA is TGCAGTGCTAGAGTTAGCAACTCCTACGAGCAGTACTTC. This gives the protein CSARVSNSYEQYF.

This clonotype was counted a few times. The gene calls are TRBV20-1 and TRBJ2-7; D is ambiguous. This CDR3 is built from 12 residues. The germline V gene encodes CDR1 DFQATT and CDR2 SNEGSKA (reference sequence). Trimming took off 3 bases at V and 3 bases at J, with 9 bases between the two ends. The CDR3 sequence: CSARTLHYEQYF. CDR3 nucleotides: TGCAGTGCTAGGACACTACACTACGAGCAGTACTTC.

This sequence joins TRBV7-3 and TRBJ1-5; 7 bases map to TRBD1. Germline loops: CDR1 SGHTA, CDR2 FQGTGA. Trimming took 1 base from V and 0 from J; bases not matched to a gene: 15. There are 20 residues in the CDR3. Written as DNA, the CDR3 is TGTGCCAGCAGCTTAAAAGGGGGCGCCCCTACTATCTATAGCAATCAGCCCCAGCATTTT. Protein sequence: CASSLKGGAPTIYSNQPQHF.

This clonotype has a count of ten or more. This chain connects TRBV27 to TRBJ2-7; 9 bases are shared with TRBD2. V shed 5 bases, J shed 2 bases, and the junction held 4 bases outside the gene matches. The CDR3 is made up of 14 amino acids. Looked up from germline, CDR1 is MNHEY and CDR2 is SMNVEV (reference sequence). CDR3 sequence reads: CASSPGTSPYEQYF. The CDR3 bases are TGTGCCAGCAGTCCCGGGACTAGCCCCTACGAGCAGTACTTC.

The table lists this clonotype with a few counts. The chain combines TRBV13 with TRBJ2-2, with 11 bases that match TRBD1. Per the germline V gene, CDR1 is PRHDT and CDR2 is FYEKMQ (reference sequence). V lost 5 bases, J lost 6 bases, and 23 bases stayed unmatched. The CDR3 spans 21 residues. The DNA of the CDR3 is TGTGCCAGCAGCCCCAGCCCCGGGACAGGGGGTGTCGGGAGTATCGCCGGGGAGCTGTTTTTT. Translating it yields CASSPSPGTGGVGSIAGELFF.

This clonotype has more than one count but fewer than ten. J is TRBJ2-7 and V is TRBV6-2 or TRBV6-3; 9 nucleotides agree with TRBD2. This CDR3 has 15 amino acids. CDR1 is MNHEY, CDR2 SVGEGT, per germline. The V and J ends lost 2 bases and 6 bases, in that order; junction bases with no gene match: 8. For the CDR3, the DNA is TGTGCCAGCAGTTACGGGCTAGCGGGAATTAGCGAGCAGTACTTC. Its protein product is CASSYGLAGISEQYF.

Notes on this clonotype: Just one base apart from a much larger clone, this may be a read error. The chain carries TRBV20-1 and TRBJ2-3; no clear D. V was pared by 6 bases and J by 2 bases, with 15 bases between. From germline, CDR1 is DFQATT and CDR2 SNEGSKA (reference sequence). The CDR3 is made up of 14 amino acids. CDR3 bases: TGCAGTGCGTACCCCGGGTGGAACACAGATACGCAGTATTTT. This translates into CSAYPGWNTDTQYF.

The genes are TRBV6-1 and TRBJ1-5; a possible D gene is TRBD1 (5 bases). Germline CDR1 reads MNHNS; CDR2 reads SASEGT. The CDR3 covers 14 residues. Trimming took 5 bases from V and 5 from J, leaving 13 bases between them. In DNA, the CDR3 is TGTGCCAGCAGTAGGGACTATGGGGATCAGCCCCAGCATTTT. Translation gives CASSRDYGDQPQHF.

This clonotype showed up just a few times. CDR3 amino acids: CASSLTGSGGNTIYF. DNA for the CDR3: TGTGCCAGCAGTTTGACAGGCAGTGGTGGAAACACCATATATTTT. V and J are TRBV12-3 or TRBV12-4 and TRBJ1-3; the D gene is possibly TRBD1 (6 bases). V lost 3 bases, J lost 3 bases, and 12 bases lay in between. The CDR3 is 15 amino acids.

The CDR3 loop reads CASSSTGDDSNQPQHF. CDR3 bases: TGTGCCAGCAGCTCGACAGGGGACGATAGCAATCAGCCCCAGCATTTT. This chain uses TRBV5-6 with TRBJ1-5; 8 nucleotides agree with TRBD1. This CDR3 is 16 amino acids long. The trim removed 3 bases at V and 0 bases at J, leaving 5 bases unmatched. Germline CDR1 is SGHDT and CDR2 is YYEEEE. The whole variable domain, remainder taken from reference TRBV5-6 and TRBJ1-5, is DAGVTQSPTHLIKTRGQQVTLRCSPKSGHDTVSWYQQALGQGPQFIFQYYEEEERQRGNFPDRFSGHQFPNYSSELNVNALLLGDSALYLCASSSTGDDSNQPQHFGDGTRLSIL.